The rows below give T cell receptor beta chains drawn from one sample of a study of response to subunit inactivated influenza vaccine. TCRdb reprocessed the RT-PCR reads with MiXCR, giving one entry per CDR3 protein. The table has 500,000 to 600,000 distinct CDR3 sequences, over 10% seen once; the top ten hold over 10%. Material: PBMCs from blood, obtained 40 to 50 days after vaccination. These receptors originate from a man between 50 and 59 years old who received an inactivated influenza vaccine. Both conserved end residues are part of each CDR3. D genes are given only for firm matches. Size is omitted from some rows. Given values are once, few, many or a class for expanded clones.

NA,TRBD2,TRBV2,TRBJ2-1,CASSALMTGTSGSNEQFF,TGTGCCAGCAGTGCTTTAATGACCGGGACTAGCGGGAGTAATGAGCAGTTCTTC
many,NA,TRBV12-3/TRBV12-4,TRBJ2-7,CASSYTGEGEQYF,TGTGCCAGCAGCTACACAGGGGAGGGAGAGCAGTACTTC
NA,NA,TRBV3-1,TRBJ2-1,CASSQVLGPLQDEQFF,TGTGCCAGCAGCCAGGTTTTGGGACCCCTCCAGGATGAGCAGTTCTTC
few,NA,TRBV7-9,TRBJ1-2,CASRAYLEGDGYTF,TGTGCCAGCAGGGCATATTTGGAGGGTGATGGCTACACCTTC
NA,TRBD2,TRBV12-3/TRBV12-4,TRBJ2-1,CASSLSRRTSGLSRYNEQFF,TGTGCCAGCAGTCTGTCTCGTCGGACTAGCGGATTATCTCGTTACAATGAGCAGTTCTTC
NA,TRBD2,TRBV7-2,TRBJ2-3,CASSLALAGRRDTQYF,TGTGCCAGCAGCTTAGCACTAGCGGGAAGGCGGGATACGCAGTATTTT
NA,NA,TRBV4-2,TRBJ1-5,CASSQDARDQPQHF,TGTGCCAGCAGCCAAGACGCGAGGGATCAGCCCCAGCATTTT
few,NA,TRBV28,TRBJ1-5,CASKQGSNQPQHF,TGTGCCAGTAAGCAGGGTTCCAATCAGCCCCAGCATTTT
many,NA,TRBV29-1,TRBJ1-1,CSVGVRLNTEAFF,TGCAGCGTTGGGGTAAGGCTCAACACTGAAGCTTTCTTT
NA,TRBD2,TRBV10-3,TRBJ2-5,CAISERAGGGQETQYF,TGTGCCATCAGTGAGCGAGCGGGGGGGGGACAAGAGACCCAGTACTTC
NA,NA,TRBV18,TRBJ2-1,CASSQDNNEQFF,TGTGCCAGCTCTCAGGACAACAATGAGCAGTTCTTC
NA,NA,TRBV10-3,TRBJ2-1,CAITYDRNNEQFF,TGTGCCATCACCTACGACCGAAACAATGAGCAGTTCTTC
NA,NA,TRBV5-6,TRBJ2-5,CASSLLTFQETQYF,TGTGCCAGCAGCTTGTTGACTTTTCAAGAGACCCAGTACTTC
many,NA,TRBV6-1,TRBJ2-2,CASSLGTTNTGELFF,TGTGCCAGCAGCTTGGGGACAACGAACACCGGGGAGCTGTTTTTT
few,NA,TRBV5-1,TRBJ2-1,CASSLGSSSNEQFF,TGCGCCAGCAGCTTGGGCAGCAGTAGCAATGAGCAGTTCTTC
once,NA,TRBV7-2,TRBJ2-1,CASRVANEQFF,TGTGCCAGCAGGGTTGCCAATGAGCAGTTCTTC
few,TRBD2,TRBV7-9,TRBJ2-3,CASSFHRGGSTDTQYF,TGTGCCAGCAGCTTTCATCGCGGGGGAAGCACAGATACGCAGTATTTT
few,TRBD1,TRBV5-1,TRBJ2-3,CASRYGQGATDTQYF,TGCGCCAGCAGATACGGACAGGGGGCCACAGATACGCAGTATTTT
NA,NA,TRBV6-1,TRBJ1-3,CASSTGSSGNTIYF,TGTGCCAGCAGTACAGGGAGCTCTGGAAACACCATATATTTT
NA,NA,TRBV25-1,TRBJ1-2,CATLGVVPYGYTF,TGTGCCACCCTTGGAGTGGTGCCTTATGGCTACACCTTC
few,TRBD1,TRBV3-1,TRBJ2-5,CASSQMGQQETQYF,TGTGCCAGCAGCCAGATGGGACAGCAAGAGACCCAGTACTTC
NA,TRBD1,TRBV28,TRBJ2-3,CASGLWTGGEADTQYF,TGTGCCAGCGGTTTATGGACAGGGGGCGAGGCAGATACGCAGTATTTT
many,TRBD1,TRBV5-1,TRBJ1-2,CASSRDSPDGYTF,TGCGCCAGCAGCCGGGACAGTCCCGATGGCTACACCTTC
NA,NA,TRBV7-2,TRBJ1-5,CASSLHPNSNQPQHF,TGTGCCAGCAGTCTTCACCCGAATAGCAATCAGCCCCAGCATTTT
few,NA,TRBV5-6,TRBJ2-4,CASSFGGRVDIQYF,TGTGCCAGCAGCTTCGGGGGCCGGGTAGACATTCAGTACTTC
NA,NA,TRBV7-9,TRBJ1-3,CASSLVEFSGNTIYF,TGTGCCAGCAGCTTAGTAGAGTTCTCTGGAAACACCATATATTTT
many,NA,TRBV5-1,TRBJ2-5,CASSLSWLQETQYF,TGCGCCAGCAGCTTGTCATGGCTACAAGAGACCCAGTACTTC
few,TRBD1,TRBV6-5,TRBJ1-2,CASSYSLSGGWYGYTF,TGTGCCAGCAGTTACTCGTTATCAGGGGGCTGGTATGGCTACACCTTC
few,NA,TRBV7-9,TRBJ2-2,CASSLVPRPTGELFF,TGTGCCAGCAGCTTAGTCCCCAGGCCCACCGGGGAGCTGTTTTTT
few,NA,TRBV20-1,TRBJ1-1,CSARDSALTVNTEAFF,TGCAGTGCTAGAGATTCAGCCTTGACAGTGAACACTGAAGCTTTCTTT
NA,TRBD2,TRBV3-1,TRBJ2-3,CASSRGLAGRDTQYF,TGTGCCAGCAGCCGCGGACTAGCGGGACGGGATACGCAGTATTTT
NA,TRBD2,TRBV7-3,TRBJ2-1,CASSPTSGRVNEQFF,TGTGCCAGCAGCCCGACTAGCGGGAGGGTAAATGAGCAGTTCTTC
NA,TRBD2,TRBV5-4,TRBJ2-5,CASRTGTKETQYF,TGTGCCAGCAGAACCGGGACTAAAGAGACCCAGTACTTC
few,TRBD1,TRBV5-1,TRBJ2-1,CASSLPRDSLNNEQFF,TGCGCCAGCAGCTTGCCCCGGGACAGTTTAAACAATGAGCAGTTCTTC
NA,TRBD1,TRBV15,TRBJ2-7,CATSREKGTGSPYEQYF,TGTGCCACCAGCAGAGAGAAAGGGACAGGTTCTCCCTACGAGCAGTACTTC
NA,TRBD1,TRBV10-3,TRBJ2-7,CAIGDRGSYEQYF,TGTGCCATTGGGGACAGGGGAAGTTACGAGCAGTACTTC
NA,TRBD2,TRBV6-2/TRBV6-3,TRBJ2-2,CASSIRTSGANTGELFF,TGTGCCAGCAGTATTCGGACTAGCGGGGCGAACACCGGGGAGCTGTTTTTT
NA,TRBD2,TRBV6-2/TRBV6-3,TRBJ2-1,CASSYRGLAENEQFF,TGTGCCAGCAGTTATCGCGGACTAGCGGAGAATGAGCAGTTCTTC
few,NA,TRBV7-2,TRBJ2-7,CASSWGRADEQYF,TGTGCCAGCAGCTGGGGCAGGGCGGACGAGCAGTACTTC
NA,NA,TRBV12-3/TRBV12-4,TRBJ2-1,CASSVDRNEQFF,TGTGCCAGCAGTGTAGACAGGAATGAGCAGTTCTTC
few,NA,TRBV4-1,TRBJ1-4,CASSHGRLNEKLFF,TGCGCCAGCAGCCACGGGAGGTTGAATGAAAAACTGTTTTTT
NA,NA,TRBV7-3,TRBJ2-3,CASSLRGLGDTQYF,TGTGCCAGCAGCTTACGGGGCCTTGGGGATACGCAGTATTTT
few,TRBD1,TRBV2,TRBJ2-4,CASTTGPPENIQYF,TGTGCCAGCACGACAGGGCCGCCCGAAAACATTCAGTACTTC
many,NA,TRBV2,TRBJ2-7,CASSEGSSGYEQYF,TGTGCCAGCAGTGAGGGGAGTAGCGGCTACGAGCAGTACTTC
NA,TRBD2,TRBV4-3,TRBJ2-4,CASSQDASGKDIQYF,TGCGCCAGCAGCCAAGATGCTAGCGGGAAGGACATTCAGTACTTC
NA,NA,TRBV3-1,TRBJ1-2,CASSQATGAYGYTF,TGTGCCAGCAGCCAAGCTACGGGGGCTTATGGCTACACCTTC
NA,TRBD2,TRBV4-2,TRBJ2-1,CASSHPGLAVYNEQFF,TGTGCCAGCAGCCACCCAGGACTAGCGGTATACAATGAGCAGTTCTTC
few,NA,TRBV6-5,TRBJ1-4,CASSSGIHEKLFF,TGTGCCAGCAGTTCAGGGATCCATGAAAAACTGTTTTTT
once,TRBD2,TRBV6-1,TRBJ2-5,CAISQAGAHQETQYF,TGTGCCATCAGCCAAGCGGGAGCCCACCAAGAGACCCAGTACTTC
NA,NA,TRBV21-1,TRBJ2-1,CASSQKGRGRPYNEQFF,TGTGCCAGCAGCCAAAAGGGGAGGGGCCGACCCTACAATGAGCAGTTCTTC
few,NA,TRBV6-2/TRBV6-3,TRBJ1-5,CASSYSSGNQPQHF,TGTGCCAGCAGTTACTCGTCGGGCAATCAGCCCCAGCATTTT
NA,NA,TRBV12-3/TRBV12-4,TRBJ2-7,CASSLDRSSGEQYF,TGTGCCAGCAGCCTTGACAGGTCCTCGGGGGAGCAGTACTTC
NA,TRBD1,TRBV7-2,TRBJ1-2,CASSLGDRPLFYGYTF,TGTGCCAGCAGCTTGGGGGACAGGCCCCTTTTTTATGGCTACACCTTC
few,NA,TRBV20-1,TRBJ2-2,CSASGTALGELFF,TGCAGTGCTAGCGGGACGGCTCTGGGGGAGCTGTTTTTT
few,NA,TRBV12-3/TRBV12-4,TRBJ2-6,CASTWANVLTF,TGTGCCAGCACCTGGGCCAACGTCCTGACTTTC
NA,TRBD2,TRBV20-1,TRBJ2-7,CSARDLAGDLYEQYF,TGCAGTGCTAGAGATCTAGCGGGAGATCTCTACGAGCAGTACTTC
few,NA,TRBV3-1,TRBJ2-5,CASSLLLAQIKTQYF,TGTGCCAGCAGCCTACTTCTAGCGCAGATTAAGACCCAGTACTTC
many,NA,TRBV5-1,TRBJ2-7,CASSLAGKSSDEQYF,TGCGCCAGCAGCTTGGCCGGCAAATCCAGTGACGAGCAGTACTTC
many,TRBD1,TRBV12-3/TRBV12-4,TRBJ2-3,CASSLYGQGNTDTQYF,TGTGCCAGCAGTTTATACGGACAGGGAAACACAGATACGCAGTATTTT
NA,NA,TRBV6-2/TRBV6-3,TRBJ2-5,CASGATEETQYF,TGTGCCAGCGGGGCAACCGAAGAGACCCAGTACTTC